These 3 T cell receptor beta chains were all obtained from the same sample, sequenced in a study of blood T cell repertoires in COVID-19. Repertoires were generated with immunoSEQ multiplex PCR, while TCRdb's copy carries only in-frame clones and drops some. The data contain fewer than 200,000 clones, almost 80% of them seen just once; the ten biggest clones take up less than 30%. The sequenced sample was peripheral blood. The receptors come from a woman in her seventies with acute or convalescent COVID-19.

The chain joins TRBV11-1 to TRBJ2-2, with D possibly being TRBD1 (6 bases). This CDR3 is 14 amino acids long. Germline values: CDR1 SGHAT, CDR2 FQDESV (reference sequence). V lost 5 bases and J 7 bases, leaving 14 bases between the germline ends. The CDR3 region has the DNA TGTGCCAGCAGCCAACAGGGTTCAAACGGGGAGCTGTTTTTT. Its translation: CASSQQGSNGELFF.

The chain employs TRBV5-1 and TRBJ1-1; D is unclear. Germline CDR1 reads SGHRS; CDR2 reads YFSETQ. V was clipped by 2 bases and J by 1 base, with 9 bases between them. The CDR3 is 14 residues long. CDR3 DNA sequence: TGCGCCAGCAGCTTTTCGCGGGGGAACACTGAAGCTTTCTTT. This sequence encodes CASSFSRGNTEAFF. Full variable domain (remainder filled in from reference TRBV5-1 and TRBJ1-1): KAGVTQTPRYLIKTRGQQVTLSCSPISGHRSVSWYQQTPGQGLQFLFEYFSETQRNKGNFPGRFSGRQFSNSRSEMNVSTLELGDSALYLCASSFSRGNTEAFFGQGTRLTVV.

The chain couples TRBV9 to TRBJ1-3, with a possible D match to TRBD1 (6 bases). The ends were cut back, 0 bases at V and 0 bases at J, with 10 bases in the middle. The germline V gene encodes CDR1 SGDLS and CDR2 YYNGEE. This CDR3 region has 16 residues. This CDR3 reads CASSVGLDSSGNTIYF. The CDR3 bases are TGTGCCAGCAGCGTAGGATTGGACAGCTCTGGAAACACCATATATTTT.